These 25 T cell receptor beta chains were all obtained from the same sample, sequenced in a study of blood T cell repertoires in COVID-19. Sequenced by immunoSEQ multiplex PCR; TCRdb stores in-frame clones only, minus some. The sample holds 150,000 or so clones, about 84% seen once. The sample consisted of PBMCs or T cells enriched from blood (not recorded which). These receptors were taken from a man aged 35-49 years who had recovered from COVID-19.

The CDR3 spells CASSYGTGGSSPLHF. In nucleotides, the CDR3 is TGTGCCAGCAGTTACGGGACAGGGGGTTCATCCCCCCTCCACTTT. The rearrangement uses TRBV6-5 and TRBJ1-6, with 11 nucleotides matching TRBD1. Germline trimming cut 2 bases from V and 13 bases from J; bases unmatched to any gene: 7. This CDR3 spans 15 amino acids. CDR1 and CDR2 from the germline V gene are MNHEY and SVGAGI.

The V gene is TRBV10-1, the J gene TRBJ1-6; 8 nucleotides agree with TRBD1. Per the germline V gene, CDR1 is WNHNN and CDR2 is SYGVQD (reference sequence). J gave up 3 bases and V 0 bases, and 10 bases lay outside the gene matches. This CDR3 comprises 19 residues. The CDR3 DNA reads TGCGCCAGCAGTGAGTCTTTGACAGGGGATATAATCTATAATTCACCCCTCCACTTT. Protein: CASSESLTGDIIYNSPLHF.

The V and J genes are TRBV19 and TRBJ1-2; 11 bases are shared with TRBD1. CDR1 LNHDA and CDR2 SQIVND come from the germline V gene (reference sequence). This CDR3 has 15 amino acids. The V segment lost 7 bases and the J segment 6 bases; nucleotides outside the gene matches: 10. CDR3 protein: CASTSRDRGKDGYTF. The CDR3 DNA reads as TGTGCCAGTACCTCCCGGGACAGGGGGAAGGATGGCTACACCTTC.

This rearrangement joins TRBV5-4 to TRBJ1-2; 7 nucleotides align to TRBD1. The germline V gene has CDR1 SGHNT and CDR2 YYREEE (reference sequence). Unmatched junction bases numbered 5, after V lost 3 bases and J lost 0 bases. The CDR3 consists of 15 residues. The chain's CDR3 is CASSSGQTANYGYTF. CDR3 nucleotide sequence: TGTGCCAGCAGCTCGGGACAGACAGCTAACTATGGCTACACCTTC.

The V and J genes are TRBV18 and TRBJ1-6, with TRBD1 matching 8 bases. The trim removed 5 bases at V and 6 bases at J, leaving 9 bases unmatched. In germline, CDR1 is KGHSH, CDR2 LQKENI. The CDR3 extends over 16 amino acids. The CDR3 DNA is TGTGCCAGCTCATCACTTCAGGGGGCCCGTAATTCACCCCTCCACTTT. Its translation is CASSSLQGARNSPLHF.

The table lists this clone with a few counts. The chain recombines TRBV30 with TRBJ1-1, with D possibly being TRBD1 (6 bases). Trimming cost V 4 bases and J 4 bases, with 25 bases left between them. The V gene's germline CDR1 is GTSNPN and CDR2 SVGIG (reference sequence). The CDR3 is 17 amino acids. The CDR3: CAWKVQGIVGRGTEAFF. The CDR3 DNA is TGTGCCTGGAAAGTTCAGGGGATAGTGGGGCGAGGCACTGAAGCTTTCTTT.

At least ten counts were recorded for this clone. The chain has TRBV7-9 and TRBJ2-1; 7 nucleotides agree with TRBD2. The J segment lost 6 bases and the V segment lost 5 bases, leaving 1 base of the junction unmatched. The CDR3 consists of 12 residues. The germline CDR1 and CDR2 sequences are SEHNR and FQNEAQ (reference sequence). The CDR3 nucleotides read TGTGCCAGCAGCCGCGGGGGCAATGAGCAGTTCTTC. Translation gives CASSRGGNEQFF.

In this sample, this clone turned up a few times. The gene calls are TRBV7-8 and TRBJ1-5; the D is unclear. V gave up 4 bases and J gave up 6 bases, with 7 bases separating them. The germline CDR1 and CDR2 sequences are SGHVS and FQNEAQ. The CDR3 is 12 amino acids. The CDR3 nucleotides are TGTGCCAGCAGCTCCATCCCTCAGCCCCAGCATTTT. It is translated as CASSSIPQPQHF.

The chain links TRBV29-1 to TRBJ2-1, with TRBD1 matching over 8 bases. The CDR3 has 14 residues. Germline CDR1 is SQVTM and CDR2 is ANQGSEA. J gave up 5 bases and V 5 bases, and 8 bases lay outside the gene matches. CDR3 nucleotides: TGCAGCGTTAGACAGGGGAGGACTAACAATGAGCAGTTCTTC. It codes for CSVRQGRTNNEQFF.

The genes are TRBV6-5 and TRBJ2-5, with no clear D. V lost 8 bases to trimming and J lost 5 bases, with 6 bases between them. The CDR3 covers 10 residues. Per germline, CDR1 MNHEY and CDR2 SVGAGI. Here the CDR3 reads CASGPETQYF. In nucleotides, the CDR3 is TGTGCCAGCGGGCCGGAGACCCAGTACTTC.

The V gene is TRBV5-1, the J gene TRBJ2-1; D ambiguous. Trimming shortened V by 0 bases and J by 0 bases, and 10 bases separated the two germline ends. From germline, CDR1 is SGHRS and CDR2 YFSETQ. CDR3 length: 16 residues. Written as DNA, the CDR3 is TGCGCCAGCAGCTTGGCCGGGTCGAGCTCCTACAATGAGCAGTTCTTC. Translated: CASSLAGSSSYNEQFF.

The genes are TRBV30 and TRBJ1-1, with a possible D match to TRBD1 (5 bases). CDR1 GTSNPN and CDR2 SVGIG come from the germline V gene (reference sequence). The CDR3 spans 12 residues. Between the trimmed V and J ends, which lost 2 bases and 6 bases, there was a span of 10 bases. This CDR3 is CAWSSGGAEAFF. The CDR3 coding sequence is TGTGCCTGGAGTAGCGGGGGGGCTGAAGCTTTCTTT. The full variable domain, rest sourced from reference TRBV30 and TRBJ1-1, is SQTIHQWPATLVQPVGSPLSLECTVEGTSNPNLYWYRQAAGRGLQLLFYSVGIGQISSEVPQNLSASRPQDRQFILSSKKLLLSDSGFYLCAWSSGGAEAFFGQGTRLTVV.

This clone turned up a few times. The chain links TRBV24-1 to TRBJ2-2, with 8 bases aligning to TRBD1. Germline CDR1 reads KGHDR; CDR2 reads SFDVKD. The CDR3 is 18 residues long. J gave up 3 bases and V 1 base, and 9 bases lay outside the gene matches. The CDR3 nucleotides read TGTGCCACCAGTGATTTAGGCGGACAGGGCCTCTACACCGGGGAGCTGTTTTTT. Translation: CATSDLGGQGLYTGELFF.

The chain uses TRBV18 and TRBJ2-5, with a possible D match to TRBD2 (5 bases). CDR3 length: 13 residues. The ends were cut back, 8 bases at V and 4 bases at J, with 14 bases in the middle. Germline-derived CDR1 and CDR2 are KGHSH and LQKENI. The CDR3 nucleotides read TGTGCCAGCCGGGTCACCGCGGGAGAGACCCAGTACTTC. Translation gives CASRVTAGETQYF.

This chain connects TRBV6-1 to TRBJ1-6, with TRBD1 matching 9 bases. The CDR3 sequence is 17 residues long. Per the germline V gene, CDR1 is MNHNS and CDR2 is SASEGT. J gave up 4 bases and V 4 bases, and 8 bases lay outside the gene matches. This CDR3 is CASSGGEGQGYNSPLHF. CDR3 sequence (DNA): TGTGCCAGCAGTGGGGGGGAGGGACAGGGATATAATTCACCCCTCCACTTT.

The gene calls are TRBV6-5 and TRBJ1-6; weak D call: TRBD1 (5 bases). V lost 8 bases to trimming and J lost 5 bases, with 13 bases between them. Germline assignment: CDR1 MNHEY and CDR2 SVGAGI. The length of the CDR3 is 14 residues. CDR3 loop: CASRRGGDNSPLHF. The CDR3, as DNA: TGTGCCAGCCGTAGAGGAGGGGATAATTCACCCCTCCACTTT.

V usage is TRBV23-1 and J usage is TRBJ1-2; a possible D gene is TRBD1 (6 bases). TRBV23-1 is given ORF status, its function remaining uncertain. V lost 4 bases to trimming and J lost 1 base, with 25 bases between them. This CDR3 is 19 amino acids long. CDR3 residues: CASSLRKQGPPALNYGYTF. The CDR3 DNA follows: TGCGCCAGCAGTCTAAGAAAACAGGGACCCCCGGCTCTTAACTATGGCTACACCTTC.

The V gene is TRBV18, the J gene TRBJ2-1; D gene ambiguous. Trimming shortened V by 3 bases and J by 0 bases, and 12 bases separated the two germline ends. The germline V gene has CDR1 KGHSH and CDR2 LQKENI. The CDR3 has 16 amino acids. CDR3 in amino acids: CASSPASRSSYNEQFF. CDR3 in DNA: TGTGCCAGCTCACCGGCTTCTAGGAGCTCCTACAATGAGCAGTTCTTC.

This chain connects TRBV7-9 to TRBJ2-6; perhaps TRBD2 as D (6 bases). Germline V CDR1 and CDR2: SEHNR, FQNEAQ (reference sequence). This CDR3 is built from 18 residues. Trimming shortened V by 0 bases and J by 4 bases, and 16 bases separated the two germline ends. Here the CDR3 DNA reads TGTGCCAGCAGCTTAGCGGCAGGGAGGAGGTCAGGGGCCAACGTCCTGACTTTC. Translating it yields CASSLAAGRRSGANVLTF.

V is TRBV5-1 and J is TRBJ1-3; 7 bases line up with TRBD1. This CDR3 is 14 amino acids long. Germline assignment: CDR1 SGHRS and CDR2 YFSETQ. The J segment lost 3 bases and the V segment lost 0 bases, leaving 0 bases of the junction unmatched. The CDR3 coding sequence is TGCGCCAGCAGCTTGGGGGACAGTGGAAACACCATATATTTT. It yields the protein CASSLGDSGNTIYF.

This chain's CDR3 is CASSTQGGYTF. The CDR3 region has the DNA TGTGCAAGTTCAACCCAGGGGGGCTACACCTTC. This chain joins TRBV19 and TRBJ1-2; possible D gene TRBD1, 6 bases. There are 11 residues in the CDR3. Germline CDR1 and CDR2: LNHDA and SQIVND (reference sequence).

This chain links TRBV9 with TRBJ2-2; D may be TRBD1 (6 bases). V shed 4 bases and J shed 1 base, with 8 bases lying between them. The CDR3 totals 14 residues. CDR1 and CDR2 from the germline V gene are SGDLS and YYNGEE. In nucleotides, the CDR3 is TGTGCCAGCAGCAGGGGACAGAACACCGGGGAGCTGTTTTTT. It specifies CASSRGQNTGELFF.

The J gene is TRBJ2-5, the V gene TRBV5-1; 9 bases fit TRBD1. CDR1 and CDR2 (germline): SGHRS, YFSETQ. This CDR3 is 15 amino acids long. V trimming: 2 bases; J trimming: 2 bases; junction bases outside the gene matches: 4. The CDR3, as DNA: TGCGCCAGCAGCTTCCAGGGACAGGGACAAGAGACCCAGTACTTC. Translation gives CASSFQGQGQETQYF. Full variable domain (missing parts from reference TRBV5-1 and TRBJ2-5): KAGVTQTPRYLIKTRGQQVTLSCSPISGHRSVSWYQQTPGQGLQFLFEYFSETQRNKGNFPGRFSGRQFSNSRSEMNVSTLELGDSALYLCASSFQGQGQETQYFGPGTRLLVL.

The rearrangement joins TRBV30 to TRBJ1-6, with 11 bases aligning to TRBD1. With V trimmed by 6 bases and J by 0 bases, 7 bases remained unmatched. Germline assignment: CDR1 GTSNPN and CDR2 SVGIG (reference sequence). The CDR3 is 17 amino acids. Here the CDR3 DNA reads TGTGCCTGCGCCCCCGGGACAGGGGGCTCCTATAATTCACCCCTCCACTTT. The encoded protein is CACAPGTGGSYNSPLHF. The full variable domain, with the rest looked up from reference TRBV30 and TRBJ1-6, is SQTIHQWPATLVQPVGSPLSLECTVEGTSNPNLYWYRQAAGRGLQLLFYSVGIGQISSEVPQNLSASRPQDRQFILSSKKLLLSDSGFYLCACAPGTGGSYNSPLHFGNGTRLTVT.

The V gene is TRBV6-5, the J gene TRBJ2-2, with TRBD2 as a possible D gene (5 bases). Germline CDR1 MNHEY, CDR2 SVGAGI. Trimming removed 6 bases from V and 6 bases from J, with 14 bases in between. The CDR3 runs to 14 residues. CDR3 bases: TGTGCCAGCAGGGACTGGTTTGGACCCGGGGAGCTGTTTTTT. Residues: CASRDWFGPGELFF.